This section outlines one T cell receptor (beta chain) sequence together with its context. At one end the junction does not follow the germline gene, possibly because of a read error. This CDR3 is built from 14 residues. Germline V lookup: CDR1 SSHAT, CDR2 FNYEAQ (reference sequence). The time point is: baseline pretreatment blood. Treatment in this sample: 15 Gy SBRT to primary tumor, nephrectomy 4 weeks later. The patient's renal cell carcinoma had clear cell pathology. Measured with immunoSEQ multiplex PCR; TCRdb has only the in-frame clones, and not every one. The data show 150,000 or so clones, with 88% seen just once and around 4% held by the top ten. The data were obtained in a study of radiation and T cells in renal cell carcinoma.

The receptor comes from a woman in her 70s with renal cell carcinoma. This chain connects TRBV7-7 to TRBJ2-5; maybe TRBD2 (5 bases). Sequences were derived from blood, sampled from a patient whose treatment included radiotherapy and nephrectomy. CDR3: CASSLTLDQETQYF. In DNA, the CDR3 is TGTGCTAGCAGCCTAACACTAGATCAAGAGACCCAGTACTTC.